The rows below give T cell receptor beta chains drawn from one sample of a study of blood T cell repertoires in COVID-19. This table comes from immunoSEQ multiplex PCR, and its TCRdb copy is limited to in-frame clones, with some not included. The repertoire consists of 200,000 to 250,000 clones, with approximately 86% occurring once and the leading ten covering about 2.9%. Sequenced material: peripheral blood. These receptors were obtained from a man between 60 and 75 years old with acute or convalescent COVID-19. Both conserved end residues are part of each CDR3. D genes are given only for firm matches. Part of the rows lack a size; the others show once, few, many or a class for expanded clones.

j_call clone_size d_call v_call cdr3_aa cdr3_nt
TRBJ1-2 . . TRBV19 CASGKQGRYGYTF TGTGCCAGTGGTAAACAGGGCCGCTATGGCTACACCTTC
TRBJ1-6 few . TRBV5-6 CASSLTRITTSPLHF TGTGCCAGCAGCCTGACGCGAATAACTACTTCACCCCTCCACTTT
TRBJ2-2 . . TRBV6-5 CASSYRRAPGELFF TGTGCCAGCAGTTACCGAAGAGCGCCCGGGGAGCTGTTTTTT
TRBJ1-1 . TRBD1 TRBV18 CASSPGQGAGNTEAFF TGTGCCAGCTCCCCGGGACAGGGGGCGGGGAACACTGAAGCTTTCTTT
TRBJ2-7 . TRBD1 TRBV23-1 CASSPRNLGTGKRSYEQYF TGCGCCAGCAGTCCAAGGAATTTAGGGACAGGGAAGAGGTCCTACGAGCAGTACTTC
TRBJ2-3 once . TRBV7-2 CASSPFKRQLFTDTQYF TGTGCCAGCAGCCCCTTTAAAAGACAGCTTTTCACAGATACGCAGTATTTT
TRBJ1-1 . . TRBV6-2/TRBV6-3 CASSYDRKNTEAFF TGTGCCAGCAGTTACGACAGGAAGAACACTGAAGCTTTCTTT
TRBJ1-5 . TRBD1 TRBV12-5 CASGLPTGQASNQPQHF TGTGCTAGTGGTTTGCCAACGGGACAGGCTAGCAATCAGCCCCAGCATTTT
TRBJ2-7 . TRBD1 TRBV13 CASSLEAGGGDYEQYF TGTGCCAGCAGCTTAGAAGCAGGGGGCGGGGATTACGAGCAGTACTTC
TRBJ1-3 few . TRBV19 CASSRLFSGNTIYF TGTGCCAGTAGTCGACTGTTCTCTGGAAACACCATATATTTT
TRBJ1-6 . . TRBV5-1 CASSLGQGKFSPLHF TGCGCCAGCAGCTTGGGGCAGGGCAAGTTTTCACCCCTCCACTTT
TRBJ2-3 . . TRBV20-1 CSASSGPRQYF TGCAGTGCTAGTAGTGGTCCCAGGCAGTATTTT
TRBJ1-5 . . TRBV6-1 CASSETDSNQPQHF TGTGCCAGCAGTGAGACGGACAGTAATCAGCCCCAGCATTTT
TRBJ2-7 . . TRBV10-1 CASSEGIGGVHEQYF TGCGCCAGCAGCGAGGGGATCGGAGGGGTCCACGAGCAGTACTTC
TRBJ2-5 . TRBD2 TRBV3-1/TRBV3-2 CAIQTSGGFPETQYF TGTGCCATACAGACTAGCGGGGGGTTCCCAGAGACCCAGTACTTC
TRBJ1-3 . . TRBV6-5 CASSSVGHLSGNTIYF TGTGCCAGCAGTTCAGTCGGACACCTCTCTGGAAACACCATATATTTT
TRBJ1-1 . . TRBV5-1 CASSLVSVNTEAFF TGCGCCAGCAGCTTGGTATCTGTGAACACTGAAGCTTTCTTT
TRBJ2-3 . . TRBV19 CASSPGLTSTDTQYF TGTGCCAGTAGCCCCGGACTAACTAGCACAGATACGCAGTATTTT
TRBJ2-2 . TRBD2 TRBV28 CASSLYGLAGGKLNTGELFF TGTGCCAGCAGTTTATACGGGCTAGCGGGGGGCAAGCTGAACACCGGGGAGCTGTTTTTT
TRBJ2-4 . TRBD2 TRBV11-2 CASSFTQSPGGDRVNIQYF TGTGCCAGCAGCTTCACTCAAAGCCCGGGGGGGGACCGAGTAAACATTCAGTACTTC
TRBJ2-1 . . TRBV28 CASSLPGGFYNEQFF TGTGCCAGCAGTTTACCGGGTGGTTTCTACAATGAGCAGTTCTTC
TRBJ1-3 . . TRBV4-2 CASSQSPAGSGNTIYF TGTGCCAGCAGCCAGTCCCCAGCGGGCTCTGGAAACACCATATATTTT
TRBJ1-2 . . TRBV12-3/TRBV12-4 CASNLQGGSGYTF TGTGCCAGCAATCTGCAGGGCGGTTCCGGCTACACCTTC
TRBJ2-4 once . TRBV11-2 CASSFPRGGGNIQYF TGTGCCAGCAGCTTTCCTCGGGGAGGGGGAAACATTCAGTACTTC
TRBJ2-6 . . TRBV28 CASSLWETGRGANVLTF TGTGCCAGCAGTTTATGGGAGACCGGTCGTGGGGCCAACGTCCTGACTTTC
TRBJ1-5 . . TRBV28 CASSLQPRGGRSNQPQHF TGTGCCAGCAGTTTACAGCCTCGGGGGGGGAGGAGCAATCAGCCCCAGCATTTT
TRBJ2-1 . TRBD2 TRBV6-5 CASSYGLAGSYNEQFF TGTGCCAGCAGTTACGGGTTAGCGGGGTCCTACAATGAGCAGTTCTTC
TRBJ2-5 . . TRBV10-3 CAISGGGSLGETQYF TGTGCCATCAGTGGAGGGGGTTCATTGGGAGAGACCCAGTACTTC
TRBJ2-6 . . TRBV24-1 CATSESTGWGANVLTF TGTGCCACCAGTGAATCCACAGGGTGGGGGGCCAACGTCCTGACTTTC
TRBJ2-7 . . TRBV27 CASSSGYEQYF TGTGCCAGCAGTTCGGGGTACGAGCAGTACTTC
TRBJ2-3 . . TRBV18 CASSPGSGDTQYF TGTGCCAGCTCACCAGGCAGCGGAGATACGCAGTATTTT
TRBJ2-7 . TRBD1 TRBV3-1/TRBV3-2 CASSRTGVSYEQYF TGTGCCAGCAGCCGGACAGGGGTCTCCTACGAGCAGTACTTC
TRBJ1-4 . . TRBV10-3 CAISDQSTNEKLFF TGTGCCATCAGCGATCAGTCAACTAATGAAAAACTGTTTTTT
TRBJ2-7 . TRBD2 TRBV5-1 CASRGLAGSYEQYF TGCGCCAGCAGAGGACTAGCGGGGTCCTACGAGCAGTACTTC
TRBJ1-5 once TRBD1 TRBV27 CASSWTGGRNQPQHF TGTGCCAGCAGTTGGACAGGGGGTCGCAATCAGCCCCAGCATTTT
TRBJ2-1 . TRBD2 TRBV7-2 CASSGLGTSGGLRYNEQFF TGTGCCAGCAGCGGACTGGGGACTAGCGGGGGCCTACGCTACAATGAGCAGTTCTTC
TRBJ1-1 . TRBD1 TRBV5-5 CASSSPTGGGTEAFF TGTGCCAGCAGCTCCCCGACAGGGGGCGGCACTGAAGCTTTCTTT
TRBJ2-5 . TRBD2 TRBV3-1/TRBV3-2 CASSQVNGGGTQYF TGTGCCAGCAGCCAAGTGAATGGGGGGGGGACCCAGTACTTC
TRBJ1-4 . TRBD1 TRBV5-1 CASSLWGRGPRDPNEKLFF TGCGCCAGCAGCTTGTGGGGCAGGGGGCCCCGAGACCCTAATGAAAAACTGTTTTTT
TRBJ1-2 . TRBD1 TRBV11-2 CASSPTGYGYTF TGTGCCAGCAGCCCGACAGGGTATGGCTACACCTTC
TRBJ2-4 . . TRBV6-1 CASSEGLIPFGAKNIQYF TGTGCCAGCAGTGAAGGACTCATCCCTTTTGGAGCCAAAAACATTCAGTACTTC
TRBJ2-3 once TRBD2 TRBV5-1 CASSLTSGHTDTQYF TGCGCCAGCAGCTTGACTAGCGGGCACACAGATACGCAGTATTTT
TRBJ2-1 . TRBD2 TRBV5-1 CASSLGLADNEQFF TGCGCCAGCAGCTTGGGACTAGCGGACAATGAGCAGTTCTTC
TRBJ2-3 . TRBD2 TRBV9 CASSVGTSPGSQYF TGTGCCAGCAGCGTCGGGACTAGCCCTGGGTCGCAGTATTTT
TRBJ1-5 once . TRBV6-5 CASKSRQHNQPQHF TGTGCCAGCAAAAGTAGACAGCACAATCAGCCCCAGCATTTT
TRBJ2-5 . TRBD2 TRBV9 CASSVSTSGGDQETQYF TGTGCCAGCAGCGTATCGACTAGCGGGGGCGACCAAGAGACCCAGTACTTC
TRBJ1-1 . . TRBV6-1 CASSDGQTNTEAFF TGTGCCAGCAGTGATGGGCAGACGAACACTGAAGCTTTCTTT
TRBJ2-6 . . TRBV19 CASSVGQPSGANVLTF TGTGCCAGTAGTGTGGGACAACCCTCTGGGGCCAACGTCCTGACTTTC
TRBJ1-2 . . TRBV19 CASSIWASNYGYTF TGTGCCAGTAGTATCTGGGCGTCTAACTATGGCTACACCTTC
TRBJ2-7 few TRBD2 TRBV5-4 CASSALAGGSYEQYF TGTGCCAGCAGCGCCCTAGCGGGGGGCTCCTACGAGCAGTACTTC